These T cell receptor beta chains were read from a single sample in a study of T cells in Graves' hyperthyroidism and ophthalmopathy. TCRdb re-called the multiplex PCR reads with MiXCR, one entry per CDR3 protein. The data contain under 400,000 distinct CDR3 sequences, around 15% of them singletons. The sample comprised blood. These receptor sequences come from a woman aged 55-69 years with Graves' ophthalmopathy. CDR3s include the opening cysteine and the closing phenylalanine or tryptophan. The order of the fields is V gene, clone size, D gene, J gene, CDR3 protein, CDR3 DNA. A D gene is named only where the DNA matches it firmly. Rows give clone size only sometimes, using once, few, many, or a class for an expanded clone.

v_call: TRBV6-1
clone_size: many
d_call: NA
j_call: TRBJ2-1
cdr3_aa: CASSMDSSYNEQFF
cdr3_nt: TGTGCCAGCAGTATGGACAGTTCCTACAATGAGCAGTTCTTC

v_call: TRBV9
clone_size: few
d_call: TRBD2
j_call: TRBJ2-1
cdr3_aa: CASSVDGLAEGFDEQFF
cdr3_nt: TGTGCCAGCAGCGTAGATGGACTAGCGGAAGGTTTCGATGAGCAGTTCTTC

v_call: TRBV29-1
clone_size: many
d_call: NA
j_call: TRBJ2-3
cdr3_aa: CSVLVERYIADTQYF
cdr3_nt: TGCAGCGTTCTCGTAGAGCGTTATATCGCAGATACGCAGTATTTT

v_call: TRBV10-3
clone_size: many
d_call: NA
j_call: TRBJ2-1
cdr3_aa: CAISRSIASPGNEQFF
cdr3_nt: TGTGCCATCAGCCGGAGCATAGCCTCCCCGGGCAATGAGCAGTTCTTC

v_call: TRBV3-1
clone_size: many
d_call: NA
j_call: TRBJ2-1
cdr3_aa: CASSQVSSGYSYNEQFF
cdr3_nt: TGTGCCAGCAGCCAAGTATCCTCCGGGTATTCCTACAATGAGCAGTTCTTC

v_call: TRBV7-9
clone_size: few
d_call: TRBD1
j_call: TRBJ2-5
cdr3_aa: CASSPPRTGEQTQYF
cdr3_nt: TGTGCCAGCAGCCCCCCCCGGACAGGGGAACAGACCCAGTACTTC

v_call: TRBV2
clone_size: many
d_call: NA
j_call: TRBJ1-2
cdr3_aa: CASSDEQGTYGYTF
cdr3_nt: TGTGCCAGCAGTGATGAGCAGGGTACATATGGCTACACCTTC

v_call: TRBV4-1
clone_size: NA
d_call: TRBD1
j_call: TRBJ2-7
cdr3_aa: CASSQATGLRYEQYF
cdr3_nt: TGCGCCAGCAGCCAAGCGACAGGGCTTAGGTACGAGCAGTACTTC

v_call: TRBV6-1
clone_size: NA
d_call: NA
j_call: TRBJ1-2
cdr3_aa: CARSRSRRTDPYGYTF
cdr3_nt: TGTGCCCGCAGTAGATCAAGACGGACGGATCCCTATGGCTACACCTTC

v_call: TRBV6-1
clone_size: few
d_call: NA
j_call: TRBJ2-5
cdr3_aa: CASSSFAGAKETQYF
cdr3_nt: TGTGCCAGCAGTTCTTTTGCAGGTGCCAAAGAGACCCAGTACTTC

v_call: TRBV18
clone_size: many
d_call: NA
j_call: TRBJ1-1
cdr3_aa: CASSQGLTGTEAFF
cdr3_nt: TGTGCCAGCTCACAGGGACTCACGGGCACTGAAGCTTTCTTT

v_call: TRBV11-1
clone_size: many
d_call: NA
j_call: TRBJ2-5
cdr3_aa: CASSVYRGGFQETQYF
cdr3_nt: TGTGCCAGCAGCGTATACAGGGGAGGTTTTCAAGAGACCCAGTACTTC

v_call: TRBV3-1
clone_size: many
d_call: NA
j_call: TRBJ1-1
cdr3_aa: CASSETWMTEAFF
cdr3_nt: TGTGCCAGCAGCGAGACGTGGATGACTGAAGCTTTCTTT

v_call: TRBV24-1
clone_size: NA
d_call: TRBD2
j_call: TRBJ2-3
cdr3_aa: CATSKASGIGDTQYF
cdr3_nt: TGTGCCACCAGTAAGGCTAGCGGGATTGGAGATACGCAGTATTTT

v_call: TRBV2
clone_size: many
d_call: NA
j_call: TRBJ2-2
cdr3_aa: CASRQHLSGGELFF
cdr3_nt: TGTGCCAGCAGGCAACACTTGTCGGGGGGGGAGCTGTTTTTT

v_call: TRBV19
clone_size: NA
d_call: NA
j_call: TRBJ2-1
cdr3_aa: CASTLVGAPNEQFF
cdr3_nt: TGTGCCAGTACTCTAGTGGGAGCCCCCAATGAGCAGTTCTTC

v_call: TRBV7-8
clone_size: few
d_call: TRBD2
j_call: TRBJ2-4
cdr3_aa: CASSLERSGTSGRALGKNIQYF
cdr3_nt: TGTGCCAGCAGCTTGGAACGTTCCGGGACTAGCGGGAGGGCCCTGGGCAAAAACATTCAGTACTTC

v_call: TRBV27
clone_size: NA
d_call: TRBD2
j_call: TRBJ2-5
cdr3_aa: CASSFDASGRVQETQYF
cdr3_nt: TGTGCCAGCAGTTTTGACGCTAGCGGGAGGGTCCAAGAGACCCAGTACTTC

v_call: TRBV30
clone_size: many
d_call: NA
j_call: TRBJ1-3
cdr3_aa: CAWSGGYSGNTIYF
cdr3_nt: TGTGCCTGGAGTGGGGGGTACTCTGGAAACACCATATATTTT

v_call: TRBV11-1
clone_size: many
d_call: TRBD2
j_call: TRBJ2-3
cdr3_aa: CASSPWTSGTSTDTQYF
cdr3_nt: TGTGCCAGCAGCCCGTGGACTAGCGGAACTAGCACAGATACGCAGTATTTT

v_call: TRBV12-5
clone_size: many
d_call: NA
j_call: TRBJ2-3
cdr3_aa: CASGLEGGYTQYF
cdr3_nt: TGTGCTAGTGGTTTGGAAGGCGGGTATACGCAGTATTTT

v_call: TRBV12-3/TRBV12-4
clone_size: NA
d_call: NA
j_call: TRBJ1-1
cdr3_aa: CASNLPGQPNTEAFF
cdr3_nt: TGTGCCAGCAATCTCCCTGGACAGCCGAACACTGAAGCTTTCTTT

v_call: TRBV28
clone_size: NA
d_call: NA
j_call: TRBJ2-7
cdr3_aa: CANSSHTDPGREQYF
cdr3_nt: TGTGCCAACAGTTCGCACACGGACCCAGGTAGGGAGCAGTACTTC

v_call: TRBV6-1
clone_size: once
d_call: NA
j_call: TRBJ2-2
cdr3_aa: CASEGTGELFF
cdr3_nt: TGTGCCAGTGAGGGCACCGGGGAGCTGTTTTTT

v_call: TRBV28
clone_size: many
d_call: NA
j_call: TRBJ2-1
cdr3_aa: CASSLWGRNEQFF
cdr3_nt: TGTGCCAGCAGTTTATGGGGACGAAATGAGCAGTTCTTC

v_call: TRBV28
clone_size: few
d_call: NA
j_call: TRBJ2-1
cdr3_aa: CASRANYNEQFF
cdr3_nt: TGTGCCAGCAGGGCTAACTACAATGAGCAGTTCTTC

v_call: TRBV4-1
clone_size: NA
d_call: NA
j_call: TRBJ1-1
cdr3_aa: CASSQVGATNTEAFF
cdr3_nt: TGCGCCAGCAGCCAAGTTGGGGCTACAAACACTGAAGCTTTCTTT

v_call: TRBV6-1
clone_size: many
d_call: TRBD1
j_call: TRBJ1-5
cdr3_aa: CASSEQGAINQPQHF
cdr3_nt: TGTGCCAGCAGCGAACAGGGGGCGATTAATCAGCCCCAGCATTTT

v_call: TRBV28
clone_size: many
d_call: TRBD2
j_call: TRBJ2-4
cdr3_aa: CASSLGRVQNIQYF
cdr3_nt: TGTGCCAGCAGTTTGGGGAGGGTCCAAAACATTCAGTACTTC

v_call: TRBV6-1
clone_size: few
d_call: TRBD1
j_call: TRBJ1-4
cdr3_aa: CASSEQGAVEKLFF
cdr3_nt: TGTGCCAGCAGTGAACAGGGGGCGGTTGAAAAACTGTTTTTT

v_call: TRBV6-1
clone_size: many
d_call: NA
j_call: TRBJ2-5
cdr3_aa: CASTPTGRRYQETQYF
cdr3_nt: TGTGCCAGCACTCCCACAGGGCGGCGGTACCAAGAGACCCAGTACTTC

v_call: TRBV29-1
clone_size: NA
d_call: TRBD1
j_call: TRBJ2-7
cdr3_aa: CSATLPGQGPHGYSYEQYF
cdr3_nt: TGCAGCGCCACACTTCCGGGACAGGGACCCCACGGTTACTCCTACGAGCAGTACTTC

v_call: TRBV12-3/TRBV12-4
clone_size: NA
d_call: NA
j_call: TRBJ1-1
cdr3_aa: CASSPAGQNTEAFF
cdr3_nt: TGTGCCAGCAGTCCCGCGGGGCAGAACACTGAAGCTTTCTTT